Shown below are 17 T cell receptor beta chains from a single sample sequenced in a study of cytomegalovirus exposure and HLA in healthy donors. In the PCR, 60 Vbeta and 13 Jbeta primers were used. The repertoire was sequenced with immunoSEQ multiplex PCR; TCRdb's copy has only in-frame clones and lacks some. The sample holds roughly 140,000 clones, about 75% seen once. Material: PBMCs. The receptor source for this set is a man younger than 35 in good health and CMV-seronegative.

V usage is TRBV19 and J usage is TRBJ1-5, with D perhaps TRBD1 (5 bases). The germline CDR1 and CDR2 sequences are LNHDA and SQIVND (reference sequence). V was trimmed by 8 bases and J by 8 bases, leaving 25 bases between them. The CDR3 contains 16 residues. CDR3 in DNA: TGTGCCAGTTCTGAAGGGGATACAAGGGATGGGAAGCCCCAGCATTTT. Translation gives CASSEGDTRDGKPQHF.

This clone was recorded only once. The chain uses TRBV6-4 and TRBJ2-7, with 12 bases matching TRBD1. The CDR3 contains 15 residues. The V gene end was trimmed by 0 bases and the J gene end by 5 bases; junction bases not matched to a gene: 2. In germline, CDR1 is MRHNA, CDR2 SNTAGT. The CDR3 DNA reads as TGTGCCAGCAGTGACTCGGGACAGGGGGCCGACGAGCAGTACTTC. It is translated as CASSDSGQGADEQYF.

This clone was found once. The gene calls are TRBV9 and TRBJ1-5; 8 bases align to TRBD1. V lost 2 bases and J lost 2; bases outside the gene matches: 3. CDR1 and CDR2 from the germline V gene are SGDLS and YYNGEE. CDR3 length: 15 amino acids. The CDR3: CASSVEGQGNQPQHF. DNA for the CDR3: TGTGCCAGCAGCGTGGAGGGACAGGGCAATCAGCCCCAGCATTTT.

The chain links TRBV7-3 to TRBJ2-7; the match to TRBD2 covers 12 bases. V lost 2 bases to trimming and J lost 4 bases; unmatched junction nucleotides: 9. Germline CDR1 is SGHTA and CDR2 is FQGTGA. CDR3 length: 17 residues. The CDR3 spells CASSLGPTSGSGYEQYF. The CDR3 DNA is TGTGCCAGCAGCTTAGGTCCGACTAGCGGGAGTGGGTACGAGCAGTACTTC. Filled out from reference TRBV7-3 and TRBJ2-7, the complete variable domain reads GAGVSQTPSNKVTEKGKYVELRCDPISGHTALYWYRQSLGQGPEFLIYFQGTGAADDSGLPNDRFFAVRPEGSVSTLKIQRTERGDSAVYLCASSLGPTSGSGYEQYFGPGTRLTVT.

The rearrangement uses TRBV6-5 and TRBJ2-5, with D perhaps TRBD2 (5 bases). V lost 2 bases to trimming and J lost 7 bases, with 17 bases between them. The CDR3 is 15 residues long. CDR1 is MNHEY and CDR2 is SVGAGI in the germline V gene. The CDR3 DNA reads TGTGCCAGCAGTTACCCCGGGAAGCCCGAAGGGACCCAGTACTTC. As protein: CASSYPGKPEGTQYF.

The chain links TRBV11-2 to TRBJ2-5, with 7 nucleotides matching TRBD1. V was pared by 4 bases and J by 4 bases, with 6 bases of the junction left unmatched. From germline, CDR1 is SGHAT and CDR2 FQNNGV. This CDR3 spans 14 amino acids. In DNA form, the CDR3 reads TGTGCCAGCAGCTCGAGGGGGCTGGGAGAGACCCAGTACTTC. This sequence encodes CASSSRGLGETQYF.

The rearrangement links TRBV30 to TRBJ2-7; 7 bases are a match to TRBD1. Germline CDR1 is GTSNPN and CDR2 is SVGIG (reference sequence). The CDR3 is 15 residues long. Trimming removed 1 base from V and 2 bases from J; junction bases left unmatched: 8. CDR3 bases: TGTGCCTGGAGTGCTTTGACAGGGAGTGCCTACGAGCAGTACTTC. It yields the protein CAWSALTGSAYEQYF.

Here the CDR3 DNA reads TGTGCCAGCCTCCCACCCGGGGTACGATATGGCTACACCTTC. Amino acids: CASLPPGVRYGYTF. This chain links TRBV11-3 with TRBJ1-2, with D uncertain. CDR3 length: 14 residues. The germline gives CDR1 SGHNT, CDR2 YENEEA. V lost 8 bases to trimming and J lost 5 bases, with 18 bases between them.

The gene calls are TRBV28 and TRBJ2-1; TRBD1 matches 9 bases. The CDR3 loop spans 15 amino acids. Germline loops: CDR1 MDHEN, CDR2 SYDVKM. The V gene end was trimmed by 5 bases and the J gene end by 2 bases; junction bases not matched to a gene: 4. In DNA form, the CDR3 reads TGTGCCAGCAGTCGACAGGGGGGAACCTACAATGAGCAGTTCTTC. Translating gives CASSRQGGTYNEQFF.

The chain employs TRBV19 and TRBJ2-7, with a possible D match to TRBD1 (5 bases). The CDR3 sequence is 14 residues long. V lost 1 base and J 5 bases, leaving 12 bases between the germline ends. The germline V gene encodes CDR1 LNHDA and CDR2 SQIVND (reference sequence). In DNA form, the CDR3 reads TGTGCCAGTAGTATAGGACAGAGTCAGAACGAGCAGTACTTC. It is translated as CASSIGQSQNEQYF.

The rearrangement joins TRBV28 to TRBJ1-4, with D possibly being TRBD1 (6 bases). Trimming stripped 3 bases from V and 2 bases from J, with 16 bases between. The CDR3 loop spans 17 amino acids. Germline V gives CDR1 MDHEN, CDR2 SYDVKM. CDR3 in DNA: TGTGCCAGCAGTTTGTTAGCTGGGGGCGCGACTAATGAAAAACTGTTTTTT. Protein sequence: CASSLLAGGATNEKLFF.

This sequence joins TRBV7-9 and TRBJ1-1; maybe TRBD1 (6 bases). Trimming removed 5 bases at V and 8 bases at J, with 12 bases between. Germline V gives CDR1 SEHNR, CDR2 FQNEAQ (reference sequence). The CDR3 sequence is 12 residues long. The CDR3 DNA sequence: TGTGCCAGCAGCCCAGACGGGACAGAAGCTTTCTTT. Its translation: CASSPDGTEAFF.

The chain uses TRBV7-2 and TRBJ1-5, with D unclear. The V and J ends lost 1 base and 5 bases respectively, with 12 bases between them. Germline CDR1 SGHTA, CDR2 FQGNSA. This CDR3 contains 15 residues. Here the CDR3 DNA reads TGTGCCAGCAGCTTAGTGTACGGTCAACATCAGCCCCAGCATTTT. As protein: CASSLVYGQHQPQHF.

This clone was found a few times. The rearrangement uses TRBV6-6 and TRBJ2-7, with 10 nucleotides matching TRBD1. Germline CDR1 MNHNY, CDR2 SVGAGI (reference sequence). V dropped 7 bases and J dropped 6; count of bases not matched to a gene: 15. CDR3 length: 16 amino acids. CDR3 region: CASIDPLTGGKTEQYF. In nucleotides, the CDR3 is TGTGCCAGCATTGACCCCCTGACAGGGGGCAAAACCGAGCAGTACTTC.

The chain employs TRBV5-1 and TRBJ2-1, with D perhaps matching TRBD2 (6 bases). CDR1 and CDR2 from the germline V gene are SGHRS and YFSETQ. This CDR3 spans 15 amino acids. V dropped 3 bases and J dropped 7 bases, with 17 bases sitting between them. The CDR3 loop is CASSSGRSRGNEQFF. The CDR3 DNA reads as TGCGCCAGCAGCTCCGGACGGTCCCGGGGGAATGAGCAGTTCTTC.

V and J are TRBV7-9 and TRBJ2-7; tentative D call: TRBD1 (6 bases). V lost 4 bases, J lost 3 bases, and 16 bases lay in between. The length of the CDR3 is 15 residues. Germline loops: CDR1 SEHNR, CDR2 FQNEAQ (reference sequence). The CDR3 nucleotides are TGTGCCAGCAGCTCGCCGGACAGAAGCCTCTACGAGCAGTACTTC. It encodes CASSSPDRSLYEQYF. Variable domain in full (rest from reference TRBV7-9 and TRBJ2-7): DTGVSQNPRHKITKRGQNVTFRCDPISEHNRLYWYRQTLGQGPEFLTYFQNEAQLEKSRLLSDRFSAERPKGSFSTLEIQRTEQGDSAMYLCASSSPDRSLYEQYFGPGTRLTVT.

CDR3 region: CASSSSGAVSYEQYF. CDR3 nucleotide sequence: TGTGCCAGTAGTAGTTCAGGGGCAGTCTCCTACGAGCAGTACTTC. The chain employs TRBV19 and TRBJ2-7, with a weak D call TRBD1 (6 bases). This CDR3 spans 15 amino acids. CDR1 and CDR2 (germline): LNHDA, SQIVND (reference sequence). Between the trimmed V and J ends, which lost 4 bases and 0 bases, there was a span of 13 bases.